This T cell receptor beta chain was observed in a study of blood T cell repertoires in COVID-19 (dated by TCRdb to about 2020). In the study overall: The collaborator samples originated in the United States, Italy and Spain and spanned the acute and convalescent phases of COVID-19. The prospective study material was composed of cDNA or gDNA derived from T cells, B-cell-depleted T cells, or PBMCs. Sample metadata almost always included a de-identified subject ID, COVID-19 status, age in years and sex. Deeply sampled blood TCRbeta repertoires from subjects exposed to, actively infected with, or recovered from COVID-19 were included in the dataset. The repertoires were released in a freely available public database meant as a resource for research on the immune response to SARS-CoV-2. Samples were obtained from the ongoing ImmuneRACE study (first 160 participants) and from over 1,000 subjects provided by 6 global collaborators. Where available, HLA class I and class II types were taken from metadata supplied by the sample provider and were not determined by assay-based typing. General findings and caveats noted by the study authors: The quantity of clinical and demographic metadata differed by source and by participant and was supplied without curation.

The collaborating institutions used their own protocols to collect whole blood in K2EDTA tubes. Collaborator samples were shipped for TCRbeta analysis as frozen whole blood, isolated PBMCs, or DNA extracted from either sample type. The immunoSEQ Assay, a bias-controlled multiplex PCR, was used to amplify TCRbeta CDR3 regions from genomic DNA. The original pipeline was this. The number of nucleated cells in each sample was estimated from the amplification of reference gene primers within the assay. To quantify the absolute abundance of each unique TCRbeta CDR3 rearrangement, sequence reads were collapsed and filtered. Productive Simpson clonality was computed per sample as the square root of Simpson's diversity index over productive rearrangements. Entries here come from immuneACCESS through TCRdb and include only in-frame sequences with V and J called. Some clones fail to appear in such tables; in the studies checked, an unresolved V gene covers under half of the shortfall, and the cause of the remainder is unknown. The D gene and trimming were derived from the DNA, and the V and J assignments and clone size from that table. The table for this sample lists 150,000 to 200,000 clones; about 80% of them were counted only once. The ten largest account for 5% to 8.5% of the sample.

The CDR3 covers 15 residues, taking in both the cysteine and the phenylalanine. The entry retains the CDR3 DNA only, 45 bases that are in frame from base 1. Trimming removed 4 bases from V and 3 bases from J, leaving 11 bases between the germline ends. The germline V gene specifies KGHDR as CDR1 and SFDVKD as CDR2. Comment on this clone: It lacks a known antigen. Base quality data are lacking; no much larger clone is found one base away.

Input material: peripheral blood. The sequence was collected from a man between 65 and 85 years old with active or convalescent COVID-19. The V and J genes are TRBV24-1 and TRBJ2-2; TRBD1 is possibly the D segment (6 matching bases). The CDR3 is CATSETGRYTGELFF. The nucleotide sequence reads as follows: TGTGCCACCAGTGAGACAGGTCGCTACACCGGGGAGCTGTTTTTT.